This T cell receptor (beta chain) was captured in a study of T cell changes during pregnancy in multiple sclerosis. This CDR3 is 15 amino acids long. Only in-frame clones appear in the TCRdb table, and some are missing; sequencing was by immunoSEQ multiplex PCR. The sample includes about 50,000 clones, around 90% of them seen just once. The chain uses TRBV7-5 and TRBJ2-7; no DNA check was done on the table's D call, TRBD2. TRBV7-5 has pseudogene status. This specimen consisted of CD4+ T cells from peripheral blood mononuclear cells, obtained before pregnancy. This sequence was found in a female donor with multiple sclerosis, enrolled in a pregnancy study. CDR3 loop: CVRSFGPGGRYEQYF. CDR3 nucleotides: TGTGTCAGAAGCTTTGGTCCGGGGGGGAGATACGAGCAGTACTTC.